One sample yielded the 8 T cell receptor beta chains listed below, sequenced in a study of blood T cell repertoires in COVID-19. Clones were sequenced by immunoSEQ multiplex PCR, and TCRdb holds only the in-frame ones, with some missing. The sample holds 250,000 to 400,000 clones; around 88% are singletons and the top ten take 1.5% to 2%. Sequencing input: peripheral blood. The receptors come from a woman aged 25 to 45 with COVID-19, enrolled during active disease.

The chain combines TRBV7-9 with TRBJ2-7, with TRBD1 identical over 8 bases. V trimming: 5 bases; J trimming: 5 bases; junction bases outside the gene matches: 11. Germline CDR1 reads SEHNR; CDR2 reads FQNEAQ (reference sequence). The CDR3 totals 15 residues. CDR3 region: CASSLTGGSTHEQYF. In nucleotides, the CDR3 is TGTGCCAGCAGCCTAACAGGGGGGTCTACCCACGAGCAGTACTTC.

J is TRBJ2-2 and V is TRBV18; TRBD1 might be the D (5 bases). The CDR3 loop spans 16 amino acids. Germline values: CDR1 KGHSH, CDR2 LQKENI. V dropped 0 bases and J dropped 5 bases, with 13 bases sitting between them. CDR3 region: CASSPPSRVETGELFF. The CDR3 DNA reads as TGTGCCAGCTCACCACCGAGCAGGGTGGAAACCGGGGAGCTGTTTTTT.

This chain uses TRBV2 with TRBJ2-1; 8 bases are a match to TRBD2. The CDR3 consists of 16 residues. CDR1 and CDR2 from the germline V gene are SNHLY and FYNNEI. Trimming cost V 6 bases and J 5 bases; bases outside gene matches: 12. This CDR3 is CASRGSSGGENNEQFF. The CDR3 nucleotides read TGTGCCAGCAGAGGATCATCGGGGGGGGAAAACAATGAGCAGTTCTTC.

A single count supports this clone. The CDR3 loop reads CASSPLASSQETQYF. The CDR3 nucleotides are TGTGCCAGCTCACCACTGGCATCTTCACAAGAGACCCAGTACTTC. The chain joins TRBV18 to TRBJ2-5; D is ambiguous. The CDR3 consists of 15 residues. Germline V CDR1 and CDR2: KGHSH, LQKENI. Trimming removed 1 base at V and 2 bases at J, with 11 bases between.

This chain links TRBV7-9 with TRBJ1-1; D may be TRBD1 (6 bases). Germline lookup yields CDR1 SEHNR and CDR2 FQNEAQ (reference sequence). Trimming pared 4 bases from V and 4 bases from J, leaving 16 bases between. The CDR3 has 15 residues. The CDR3 sequence is CASSSPLQGPTEAFF. DNA of the CDR3: TGTGCCAGCAGCTCCCCGCTACAGGGCCCCACTGAAGCTTTCTTT.

The gene calls are TRBV7-2 and TRBJ2-5; D is perhaps TRBD2 (7 bases). Trimming removed 11 bases from V and 4 bases from J, with 20 bases in between. CDR1 SGHTA and CDR2 FQGNSA come from the germline V gene. The CDR3 has 14 residues. CDR3 region: CASGRGGARETQYF. CDR3 in DNA: TGTGCCTCCGGTAGGGGGGGGGCCAGAGAGACCCAGTACTTC.

The chain combines TRBV13 with TRBJ1-6, with 10 bases matching TRBD1. The germline CDR1 and CDR2 sequences are PRHDT and FYEKMQ (reference sequence). This CDR3 has 15 residues. J gave up 11 bases and V 5 bases, and 9 bases lay outside the gene matches. The CDR3 loop is CASSIDRGPGTPLHF. CDR3 sequence (DNA): TGTGCCAGCAGCATCGACAGGGGGCCGGGGACACCCCTCCACTTT.

This clone has a handful of counts. The chain employs TRBV2 and TRBJ1-5; weak D call: TRBD1 (6 bases). Looked up from germline, CDR1 is SNHLY and CDR2 is FYNNEI. This CDR3 is built from 14 residues. Trimming took 5 bases from V and 2 from J, leaving 10 bases between them. The CDR3 sequence: CASSKDSRNQPQHF. The CDR3 DNA reads TGTGCCAGCAGTAAGGACAGTCGCAATCAGCCCCAGCATTTT. The full variable domain, completed using reference TRBV2 and TRBJ1-5, is EPEVTQTPSHQVTQMGQEVILRCVPISNHLYFYWYRQILGQKVEFLVSFYNNEISEKSEIFDDQFSVERPDGSNFTLKIRSTKLEDSAMYFCASSKDSRNQPQHFGDGTRLSIL.